A selection of T cell receptor beta chains follows, all from one sample in a study of blood T cells in healthy people across ages. In TCRdb, the 5' RACE reads were re-called with MiXCR into one record per CDR3 protein. The table has over 750,000 distinct CDR3 sequences, around 25% seen once. The sample was also reused in another study, on T cells of mothers and their children.

The sample consisted of blood. The source is a boy aged 5 to 17 in good health. Both conserved end residues are part of each CDR3. D genes are given only for firm matches. Rows give clone size only sometimes, using once, few, many, or a class for an expanded clone.

V gene,J gene,D gene,clone size,CDR3 protein,CDR3 DNA
TRBV6-6,TRBJ2-2,NA,NA,CASSYASAANTGELFF,TGTGCCAGCAGTTACGCTAGCGCCGCGAACACCGGGGAGCTGTTTTTT
TRBV4-3,TRBJ2-2,NA,NA,CASSQEMTANTGELFF,TGCGCCAGCAGCCAGGAAATGACAGCGAACACCGGGGAGCTGTTTTTT
TRBV20-1,TRBJ1-1,NA,NA,CSARQPLAGAFF,TGCAGTGCTAGACAGCCGTTGGCCGGGGCTTTCTTT
TRBV4-1,TRBJ2-7,NA,NA,CASSVRASYEQYF,TGCGCCAGCAGTGTACGGGCCTCCTACGAGCAGTACTTC
TRBV2,TRBJ1-4,NA,NA,CASGQGSEKLFF,TGTGCCAGCGGGCAGGGGAGTGAAAAACTGTTTTTT
TRBV6-2/TRBV6-3,TRBJ2-3,TRBD2,NA,CASSYGFLGWSLAGVPPTDTQYF,TGTGCCAGCAGTTACGGGTTCTTGGGTTGGAGCCTAGCGGGGGTTCCTCCCACAGATACGCAGTATTTT
TRBV28,TRBJ2-3,TRBD2,NA,CASRPHLAALTDTQYF,TGTGCCAGCAGACCTCACCTAGCGGCCCTCACAGATACGCAGTATTTT
TRBV29-1,TRBJ1-1,NA,NA,CSVGLRLNTEAFF,TGCAGCGTTGGTCTCAGGTTGAACACTGAAGCTTTCTTT
TRBV27,TRBJ1-4,TRBD1,few,CASSRTGETANEKLFF,TGTGCCAGCAGTCGGACAGGGGAGACGGCTAATGAAAAACTGTTTTTT
TRBV7-9,TRBJ2-3,NA,NA,CASSSQESTDTQYF,TGTGCCAGCAGCTCACAGGAAAGCACAGATACGCAGTATTTT
TRBV5-1,TRBJ1-2,NA,few,CASSLDLLGQRDDSYTF,TGCGCCAGCAGCTTGGACCTCCTTGGACAGAGGGACGATAGCTACACCTTC
TRBV9,TRBJ2-7,TRBD1,few,CASSPGDRSYEQYF,TGTGCCAGCAGCCCCGGGGACAGGTCCTACGAGCAGTACTTC
TRBV20-1,TRBJ2-1,TRBD2,NA,CSALGLAETRASFYNEQFF,TGCAGTGCCCTAGGACTAGCGGAGACTCGCGCTTCTTTCTACAATGAGCAGTTCTTC
TRBV2,TRBJ2-5,NA,NA,CASTLARAAGKETQYF,TGTGCCAGCACGTTAGCGAGGGCCGCGGGGAAAGAGACCCAGTACTTC
TRBV20-1,TRBJ1-1,NA,few,CSATPDIGAFF,TGCAGTGCCACCCCGGACATCGGGGCTTTCTTT
TRBV24-1,TRBJ2-5,NA,few,CATSPSPDYQETQYF,TGTGCCACCTCCCCTTCCCCGGACTACCAAGAGACCCAGTACTTC
TRBV7-2,TRBJ1-1,NA,many,CASSLAKKDPRQEAFF,TGTGCCAGCAGCTTAGCGAAAAAGGACCCCAGGCAGGAGGCTTTCTTT
TRBV12-3/TRBV12-4,TRBJ1-2,NA,few,CASSSAHRGGYTF,TGTGCCAGCAGCTCCGCACACCGAGGTGGCTACACCTTC
TRBV7-2,TRBJ2-7,TRBD1,NA,CASSFTGQVGEQYF,TGTGCCAGCAGCTTTACGGGACAGGTCGGCGAGCAGTACTTC
TRBV5-4,TRBJ2-3,TRBD1,few,CASSVGQGYTDTQYF,TGTGCCAGCAGCGTTGGACAGGGCTACACAGATACGCAGTATTTT
TRBV29-1,TRBJ2-5,TRBD1,few,CSALQGWETQYF,TGCAGCGCCTTACAGGGGTGGGAGACCCAGTACTTC
TRBV9,TRBJ2-1,TRBD2,few,CASSESGGDEQFF,TGTGCCAGCAGCGAGAGCGGGGGCGATGAGCAGTTCTTC
TRBV20-1,TRBJ2-7,NA,NA,CSAKGRDPYEQYF,TGCAGTGCCAAGGGCAGGGACCCCTACGAGCAGTACTTC
TRBV7-8,TRBJ2-5,NA,NA,CASSLDGGTETQYF,TGTGCCAGCAGCTTAGATGGGGGCACGGAGACCCAGTACTTC
TRBV19,TRBJ1-2,NA,NA,CASSIGITNYGYTF,TGTGCCAGTAGTATAGGGATAACTAACTATGGCTACACCTTC
TRBV29-1,TRBJ2-1,TRBD1,NA,CSVTDRGDEQFF,TGCAGCGTTACGGACAGGGGGGATGAGCAGTTCTTC
TRBV3-1,TRBJ2-5,NA,few,CASSQESAVQETQYF,TGTGCCAGCAGCCAAGAATCGGCAGTACAAGAGACCCAGTACTTC
TRBV20-1,TRBJ2-7,TRBD1,NA,CSARDPLGTGVYEQYF,TGCAGTGCTAGAGACCCCCTCGGGACAGGAGTCTACGAGCAGTACTTC
TRBV7-9,TRBJ2-4,TRBD2,few,CASSLAAARNNSGGVNDIQCF,TGTGCCAGCAGCTTAGCTGCCGCCCGGAACAATAGCGGGGGGGTAAATGACATTCAGTGCTTC
TRBV20-1,TRBJ1-1,NA,NA,CSAQNPLYTEAFF,TGCAGTGCTCAGAACCCCCTTTACACTGAAGCTTTCTTT
TRBV12-3/TRBV12-4,TRBJ2-1,TRBD2,NA,CASSPGLGGPEQFF,TGTGCCAGCAGCCCGGGACTAGGCGGCCCTGAGCAGTTCTTC
TRBV10-3,TRBJ2-1,NA,NA,CAIMGLHNEQFF,TGTGCCATTATGGGACTCCACAATGAGCAGTTCTTC
TRBV6-1,TRBJ1-2,NA,few,CASSERWDGYGYTF,TGTGCCAGCAGTGAAAGATGGGACGGCTACGGCTACACCTTC
TRBV7-3,TRBJ2-3,TRBD2,few,CASSLQAGDGDTQYF,TGTGCCAGCAGCTTACAAGCGGGGGATGGAGATACGCAGTATTTT
TRBV29-1,TRBJ2-7,NA,NA,CSVEAGSWDEQYF,TGCAGCGTTGAGGCGGGGTCGTGGGACGAGCAGTACTTC
TRBV29-1,TRBJ2-3,NA,few,CSVTLWVTDMQYF,TGCAGCGTTACCCTGTGGGTCACAGATATGCAGTATTTT
TRBV3-1,TRBJ2-5,TRBD2,NA,CASSQGLSGRQETQYF,TGTGCCAGCAGCCAAGGGTTGAGCGGGAGACAAGAGACCCAGTACTTC
TRBV4-2,TRBJ1-4,TRBD1,few,CASSQEAGGNEKLFF,TGTGCCAGCAGCCAAGAGGCAGGGGGTAATGAAAAACTGTTTTTT
TRBV25-1,TRBJ2-2,TRBD2,NA,CASRPSGRIGDTGELFF,TGTGCCAGCAGGCCTAGCGGGAGAATTGGTGACACCGGGGAGCTGTTTTTT
TRBV24-1,TRBJ2-1,TRBD2,few,CATSDSSGLAHNEQFF,TGTGCCACCAGTGACTCCTCGGGACTAGCGCACAATGAGCAGTTCTTC